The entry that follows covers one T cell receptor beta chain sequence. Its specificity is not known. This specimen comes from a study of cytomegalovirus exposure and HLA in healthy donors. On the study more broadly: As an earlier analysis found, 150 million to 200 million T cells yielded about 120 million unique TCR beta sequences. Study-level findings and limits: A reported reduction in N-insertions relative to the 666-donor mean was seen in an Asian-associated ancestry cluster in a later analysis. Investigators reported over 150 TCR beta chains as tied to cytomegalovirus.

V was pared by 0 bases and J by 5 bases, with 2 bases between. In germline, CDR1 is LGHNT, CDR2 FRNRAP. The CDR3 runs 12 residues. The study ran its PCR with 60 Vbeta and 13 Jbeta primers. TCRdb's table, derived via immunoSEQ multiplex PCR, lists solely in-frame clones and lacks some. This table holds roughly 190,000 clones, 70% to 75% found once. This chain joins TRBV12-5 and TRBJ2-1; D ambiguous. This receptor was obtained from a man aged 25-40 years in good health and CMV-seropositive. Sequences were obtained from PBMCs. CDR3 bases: TGTGCTAGTGGTTTGGTCGACAATGAGCAGTTCTTC. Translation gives CASGLVDNEQFF. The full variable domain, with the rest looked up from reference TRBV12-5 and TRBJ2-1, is DARVTQTPRHKVTEMGQEVTMRCQPILGHNTVFWYRQTMMQGLELLAYFRNRAPLDDSGMPKDRFSAEMPDATLATLKIQPSEPRDSAVYFCASGLVDNEQFFGPGTRLTVL.